The 17 T cell receptor beta chains listed next were all sequenced from one sample in a study of blood T cell repertoires in COVID-19. Some clones are missing from TCRdb's copy, which holds only in-frame ones; the method was immunoSEQ multiplex PCR. The profile shows 84,000 or so clones, around 80% of them singletons. Sequencing was done on a sample of peripheral blood. Receptor source: a woman of 80 years or more with acute or convalescent COVID-19.

The chain carries TRBV6-4 and TRBJ2-2; D uncertain. The germline V gene has CDR1 MRHNA and CDR2 SNTAGT. This CDR3 is 12 amino acids long. V lost 3 bases, J lost 6 bases, and 5 bases lay in between. CDR3 in DNA: TGTGCCAGCAGTGAGGAGTCCGGGGAGCTGTTTTTT. It yields the protein CASSEESGELFF.

The chain carries TRBV6-5 and TRBJ2-5; no definite D call. V was clipped by 2 bases and J by 7 bases, with 20 bases between them. Germline loops: CDR1 MNHEY, CDR2 SVGAGI. CDR3 length: 16 amino acids. The CDR3 DNA follows: TGTGCCAGCAGTTACAGATCCGGCACTACGATGGGGACCCAGTACTTC. Its protein is CASSYRSGTTMGTQYF.

CDR3 loop: CASSWDTQAAFF. The CDR3 nucleotides read TGTGCCAGCAGTTGGGACACTCAGGCAGCTTTCTTT. The V and J genes are TRBV12-3 or TRBV12-4 and TRBJ1-1; perhaps TRBD1 as D (6 bases). This CDR3 spans 12 amino acids. V was trimmed by 4 bases and J by 10 bases, leaving 13 bases between them.

This rearrangement joins TRBV19 to TRBJ1-4, with D maybe TRBD1 (6 bases). This CDR3 region has 15 residues. Trimming took off 3 bases at V and 7 bases at J, with 15 bases between the two ends. CDR1 is LNHDA, CDR2 SQIVND, per germline (reference sequence). The CDR3 nucleotides are TGTGCCAGTAGTATGTGGGGGGGCATCGGTGAAAAACTGTTTTTT. It translates to CASSMWGGIGEKLFF.

The chain recombines TRBV13 with TRBJ2-3, with D possibly matching TRBD1 (5 bases). The CDR3 consists of 12 residues. Trimming removed 10 bases at V and 10 bases at J, with 18 bases between. Germline CDR1 PRHDT, CDR2 FYEKMQ (reference sequence). In DNA, the CDR3 is TGTGCCACCGACGGGCAGGGAACGCCGCAGTATTTT. Protein: CATDGQGTPQYF.

The chain employs TRBV28 and TRBJ2-7; 10 positions match TRBD2. The trim removed 6 bases at V and 1 base at J, leaving 6 bases unmatched. This CDR3 contains 15 residues. Germline CDR1 reads MDHEN; CDR2 reads SYDVKM. The CDR3 reads CASSSLAGRSYEQYF. Here the CDR3 DNA reads TGTGCCAGCAGCTCACTAGCGGGAAGATCCTACGAGCAGTACTTC.

This clone turned up a few times. J is TRBJ2-5 and V is TRBV7-3; 7 bases fit TRBD1. V shed 2 bases and J 3 bases; nucleotides not matched to a gene: 6. This CDR3 is 15 amino acids long. CDR1 SGHTA and CDR2 FQGTGA come from the germline V gene. CDR3 in amino acids: CASSLWDRQEETQYF. CDR3 nucleotide sequence: TGTGCCAGCAGCTTATGGGACAGACAAGAAGAGACCCAGTACTTC.

The chain uses TRBV3-1 (or the pseudogene TRBV3-2) and TRBJ1-1, with unresolved D. The CDR3 length is 14 residues. Deletions cut 0 bases from V and 4 bases from J, with 9 bases between. Germline V gene sequence: CDR1 LGHDT, CDR2 YNNKEL (reference sequence). CDR3 sequence reads: CASSQDGRITEAFF. DNA for the CDR3: TGTGCCAGCAGCCAAGATGGCAGGATCACTGAAGCTTTCTTT.

In nucleotides, the CDR3 is TGTGCCAGCAGCTTCTCCCCCCGGGGCACTGAAGCTTTCTTT. Its protein is CASSFSPRGTEAFF. The chain is built from TRBV13 and TRBJ1-1, with D hard to call. Germline CDR1 PRHDT, CDR2 FYEKMQ (reference sequence). Trimming removed 3 bases from V and 4 bases from J, with 12 bases in between. This CDR3 region has 14 residues. The complete variable domain, with remaining parts taken from reference TRBV13 and TRBJ1-1, reads AAGVIQSPRHLIKEKRETATLKCYPIPRHDTVYWYQQGPGQDPQFLISFYEKMQSDKGSIPDRFSAQQFSDYHSELNMSSLELGDSALYFCASSFSPRGTEAFFGQGTRLTVV.

This rearrangement joins TRBV9 to TRBJ2-5; TRBD2 aligns across 10 bases. This CDR3 contains 16 residues. Germline V gene data show CDR1 as SGDLS and CDR2 as YYNGEE. V gave up 4 bases and J gave up 1 base; unmatched junction bases: 7. CDR3 nucleotides: TGTGCCAGCAGCCCTCGAGCGGGGGGGCTCCAAGAGACCCAGTACTTC. This codes for CASSPRAGGLQETQYF.

This clone turned up a few times. V usage is TRBV5-1 and J usage is TRBJ2-1; TRBD2 aligns across 11 bases. V dropped 7 bases and J dropped 7; count of bases not matched to a gene: 10. Germline V gene lookup returns CDR1 SGHRS and CDR2 YFSETQ. This CDR3 region has 15 residues. Here the CDR3 reads CASRSGGAFVNEQFF. The DNA for the CDR3 is TGCGCCAGCCGTAGCGGGGGGGCCTTTGTAAATGAGCAGTTCTTC.

This sequence joins TRBV5-4 and TRBJ2-7; tentatively, D is TRBD2 (5 bases). V lost 0 bases to trimming and J lost 2 bases, with 9 bases between them. The CDR3 has 14 amino acids. The germline CDR1 and CDR2 sequences are SGHNT and YYREEE (reference sequence). CDR3 sequence: CASSLEDGTYEQYF. The CDR3, as DNA: TGTGCCAGCAGCTTGGAGGACGGGACCTACGAGCAGTACTTC.

The chain combines TRBV28 with TRBJ2-5; 10 positions match TRBD2. The germline gives CDR1 MDHEN, CDR2 SYDVKM. V was pared by 6 bases and J by 4 bases, with 8 bases of the junction left unmatched. CDR3 length: 15 amino acids. The CDR3 spells CASSQGQRGGETQYF. The CDR3, as DNA: TGTGCCAGCAGCCAGGGACAGCGGGGGGGAGAGACCCAGTACTTC. Filled out from reference TRBV28 and TRBJ2-5, the complete variable domain reads DVKVTQSSRYLVKRTGEKVFLECVQDMDHENMFWYRQDPGLGLRLIYFSYDVKMKEKGDIPEGYSVSREKKERFSLILESASTNQTSMYLCASSQGQRGGETQYFGPGTRLLVL.

The rearrangement uses TRBV3-1 (or the pseudogene TRBV3-2) and TRBJ1-3; D ambiguous. V dropped 4 bases and J dropped 0 bases, with 10 bases sitting between them. Germline CDR1 LGHDT, CDR2 YNNKEL (reference sequence). The CDR3 has 15 residues. CDR3 sequence reads: CASSLGSHSGNTIYF. In DNA, the CDR3 is TGTGCCAGCAGCCTGGGCAGCCACTCTGGAAACACCATATATTTT.

The chain links TRBV2 to TRBJ2-2; TRBD2 matches 7 bases. This CDR3 contains 16 residues. After removal of 7 bases from V and 7 bases from J, the junction contained 15 bases not matched to a gene. Germline V CDR1 and CDR2: SNHLY, FYNNEI. CDR3 sequence: CASMGGERDRIGELFF. The CDR3 nucleotides read TGTGCCAGCATGGGGGGTGAGCGGGATAGGATCGGGGAGCTGTTTTTT.

The V gene is TRBV24-1, the J gene TRBJ1-5; 8 bases agree with TRBD1. Trimming took 9 bases from V and 3 from J; bases not matched to a gene: 21. The germline CDR1 and CDR2 sequences are KGHDR and SFDVKD. The CDR3 has 19 amino acids. Here the CDR3 DNA reads TGTGCCACCCCGAGGTATAGAGGACAGGGTGAGGAGACCAATCAGCCCCAGCATTTT. Protein sequence: CATPRYRGQGEETNQPQHF.

The chain joins TRBV29-1 to TRBJ1-1; 7 positions agree with TRBD1. In germline, CDR1 is SQVTM, CDR2 ANQGSEA. CDR3 length: 13 amino acids. The junction had 7 bases not matched to a gene; V was cut back by 3 bases and J by 6 bases. CDR3 amino acids: CSVEPGTAAEAFF. DNA of the CDR3: TGCAGCGTTGAGCCCGGGACAGCCGCTGAAGCTTTCTTT.